A single sample is the source of the 8 T cell receptor beta chains below, sequenced in a study of blood T cells in healthy people across ages. Next came a second PCR, run for about 7 to 12 cycles, which used a sample-barcoded 5' primer along with a J-beta primer mix. TCRdb redid the calling of the 5' RACE reads with MiXCR, one entry per CDR3 protein. The sample shows about 730,000 distinct CDR3 sequences, roughly two fifths of them seen only once. Sequencing was performed on blood. These receptors all stem from an older woman in good health.

This clonotype was seen only once. The chain joins TRBV20-1 to TRBJ2-7; TRBD1 aligns across 9 bases. Germline assignment: CDR1 DFQATT and CDR2 SNEGSKA (reference sequence). CDR3 length equals 12 residues. The DNA of the CDR3 is TGCAGCGGGACAGGGTTGGACTACGAGCAGTACTTC. It yields the protein CSGTGLDYEQYF.

This chain connects TRBV11-2 to TRBJ2-3; 10 bases map to TRBD2. The V gene end was trimmed by 3 bases and the J gene end by 2 bases; junction bases not matched to a gene: 5. The CDR3 spans 16 residues. Germline values: CDR1 SGHAT, CDR2 FQNNGV. The CDR3 here is CASSLRTSGFTDTQYF. In nucleotides, the CDR3 is TGTGCCAGCAGCTTGCGGACTAGCGGATTCACAGATACGCAGTATTTT.

This rearrangement joins TRBV6-5 to TRBJ2-1, with D perhaps TRBD1 (5 bases). This CDR3 is 14 amino acids long. Germline V CDR1 and CDR2: MNHEY, SVGAGI. V was clipped by 2 bases and J by 5 bases, with 10 bases between them. CDR3 nucleotides: TGTGCCAGCAGTTACGGGCAGGGCCACAATGAGCAGTTCTTC. Amino acids: CASSYGQGHNEQFF.

The rearrangement links TRBV15 to TRBJ2-5, with D possibly TRBD2 on 6 matching bases. Germline values: CDR1 LNHNV, CDR2 YYDKDF (reference sequence). The CDR3 runs 15 residues. Between the trimmed V and J ends, which lost 1 base and 5 bases, there was a span of 14 bases. CDR3 residues: CATSRGGGSSETQYF. The CDR3 nucleotides read TGTGCCACCAGCAGAGGTGGGGGGAGTAGTGAGACCCAGTACTTC.

J is TRBJ2-1 and V is TRBV4-3; 10 nucleotides align to TRBD2. The length of the CDR3 is 15 residues. Germline lookup yields CDR1 LGHNA and CDR2 YSLEER. After removal of 1 base from V and 9 bases from J, the junction contained 6 bases not matched to a gene. CDR3 sequence: CASSQGLAGAGEQFF. CDR3 nucleotides: TGCGCCAGCAGCCAAGGGCTAGCGGGAGCGGGTGAGCAGTTCTTC.

This sequence joins TRBV5-6 and TRBJ2-5, with no clear D. Germline V lookup: CDR1 SGHDT, CDR2 YYEEEE. With 0 bases removed from V and 1 base from J, the gap between germline ends came to 4 bases. The CDR3 covers 13 residues. The CDR3 DNA reads TGTGCCAGCAGCTTGGAAGTCCAAGAGACCCAGTACTTC. Translated, it gives CASSLEVQETQYF.

The chain uses TRBV7-7 and TRBJ2-3; tentative D call: TRBD2 (5 bases). This CDR3 is built from 16 residues. CDR1 and CDR2 from the germline V gene are SSHAT and FNYEAQ (reference sequence). V lost 6 bases and J lost 4, with 20 bases in between. The CDR3 DNA sequence: TGTGCCAGCAGTCAGCGGCCTACGGGGATGCCAGATACGCAGTATTTT. Its protein product is CASSQRPTGMPDTQYF. The variable domain in full, with the rest retrieved from reference TRBV7-7 and TRBJ2-3, is GAGVSQSPRYKVTKRGQDVTLRCDPISSHATLYWYQQALGQGPEFLTYFNYEAQPDKSGLPSDRFSAERPEGSISTLTIQRTEQRDSAMYRCASSQRPTGMPDTQYFGPGTRLTVL.

This clonotype was counted many times. The genes are TRBV12-3 or TRBV12-4 and TRBJ2-5, with 7 bases aligning to TRBD1. V shed 5 bases and J 7 bases; nucleotides not matched to a gene: 7. This CDR3 is built from 13 residues. Here the CDR3 DNA reads TGTGCCAGCAGTCTCGGGACAGTGGGGACCCAGTACTTC. Amino acids: CASSLGTVGTQYF.